The 12 T cell receptor beta chains reported below all come from one sample, sequenced in a study of regulatory T cells in long-lasting Graves disease. Relying on iRepertoire HTBI primers and Arm-PCR of CDR3 regions, the team built TCR beta libraries. One entry per CDR3 protein results from TCRdb running MiXCR on the multiplex PCR reads. The sample records more than 350,000 distinct CDR3 sequences, around 23% being singletons. Time point defined: persistent/refractory GD, antithyroid drugs over 5 years with positive TRAb. The TCR library was prepared using RNA isolated from PBMCs. The sequenced sample was peripheral blood mononuclear cells (PBMCs), obtained when the disease was refractory, from a patient treated with antithyroid drugs. Source of these receptors: a female donor with Graves disease.

This clonotype has a handful of counts. Sequence at one end of the junction differs from germline and may be a read error. The chain links TRBV6-1 to TRBJ2-7; possible D gene TRBD2, 6 bases. This CDR3 is built from 14 residues. CDR1 and CDR2 from the germline V gene are MNHNS and SASEGT. CDR3 sequence: CASRPRLGSHEQYF. In DNA form, the CDR3 reads TGTGCCAGCAGACCCCGACTAGGCTCCCACGAGCAGTACTTC.

This clonotype was picked up a small number of times. The rearrangement links TRBV20-1 to TRBJ2-3; 7 bases align to TRBD2. V dropped 4 bases and J dropped 0; count of bases not matched to a gene: 7. This CDR3 is built from 15 residues. Looked up from germline, CDR1 is DFQATT and CDR2 is SNEGSKA (reference sequence). CDR3 loop: CSATHLSGSTDTQYF. CDR3 nucleotides: TGCAGTGCTACACACCTTAGCGGGAGCACAGATACGCAGTATTTT.

A remark on this clonotype: One base away lies a much larger clone, so this may be a sequencing read error. The chain joins TRBV6-2 or TRBV6-3 to TRBJ2-2, with D tentatively TRBD2 (6 bases). CDR1 and CDR2 (germline): MNHEY, SVGEGT. V was cut by 4 bases and J by 4 bases, with 16 bases left in between. The CDR3 is 16 amino acids. The CDR3 spells CASSFLTGASTGELFF. CDR3 sequence (DNA): TGTGCCAGCAGTTTTTTAACGGGAGCGTCCACCGGGGAGCTGTTTTTT.

This clonotype was seen only a few times. The chain employs TRBV12-3 or TRBV12-4 and TRBJ2-7; 12 bases are shared with TRBD2. V dropped 6 bases and J dropped 0; count of bases not matched to a gene: 12. The CDR3 consists of 18 residues. As DNA, the CDR3 is TGTGCCAGCAGCCATGTGACTAGCGGGAGCCCAAGCTCCTACGAGCAGTACTTC. Protein product: CASSHVTSGSPSSYEQYF.

This clonotype has a count of ten or more. The chain uses TRBV6-1 and TRBJ2-7; D gene uncertain. CDR3 length: 11 amino acids. Germline V CDR1 and CDR2: MNHNS, SASEGT. V gave up 10 bases and J gave up 3 bases, with 10 bases separating them. CDR3 sequence: CATISGYEQYF. Written as DNA, the CDR3 is TGTGCCACAATCTCCGGCTACGAGCAGTACTTC.

Concerning this clonotype itself: A much more abundant neighbour one base away suggests this may be a read error. The rearrangement uses TRBV28 and TRBJ2-2, with 9 bases matching TRBD2. The J segment lost 4 bases and the V segment lost 6 bases, leaving 6 bases of the junction unmatched. The CDR3 totals 15 residues. In germline, CDR1 is MDHEN, CDR2 SYDVKM. CDR3 nucleotides: TGTGCCAGCAGCTCGGGACTAGCAGCCACCGGGGAGCTGTTTTTT. It specifies CASSSGLAATGELFF.

This clonotype was detected ten times or more. The chain has TRBV15 and TRBJ1-1; no definite D call. CDR3 length: 12 amino acids. Trimming stripped 10 bases from V and 1 base from J, with 10 bases between. From germline, CDR1 is LNHNV and CDR2 YYDKDF (reference sequence). DNA of the CDR3: TGTGCCATTTCGAGGCCGAACACTGAAGCTTTCTTT. This translates into CAISRPNTEAFF.

This clonotype was seen many times. V is TRBV28 and J is TRBJ2-7; possibly TRBD2 for D (6 bases). V shed 6 bases and J shed 1 base, with 13 bases lying between them. The V gene's germline CDR1 is MDHEN and CDR2 SYDVKM. This CDR3 contains 14 residues. This chain's CDR3 is CASSSSGGSYEQYF. In nucleotides, the CDR3 is TGTGCCAGCAGCTCCTCCGGGGGATCCTACGAGCAGTACTTC.

This clonotype came up a few times. The chain's CDR3 is CASSASGRLNEQYF. The CDR3 bases are TGTGCCAGCAGCGCCAGCGGGAGATTGAACGAGCAGTACTTC. The chain uses TRBV7-9 and TRBJ2-7; 8 positions agree with TRBD2. CDR3 length: 14 amino acids. From germline, CDR1 is SEHNR and CDR2 FQNEAQ (reference sequence). Trimming removed 5 bases from V and 5 bases from J; junction bases left unmatched: 8.

On this clonotype itself: This could be a read error, since a much larger clone is one nucleotide away. The rearrangement joins TRBV28 to TRBJ1-2; D perhaps matches TRBD1 (5 bases). Trimming stripped 7 bases from V and 0 bases from J, with 15 bases between. From germline, CDR1 is MDHEN and CDR2 SYDVKM. CDR3 length equals 15 residues. The CDR3 spells CASMFGRAANYGYTF. As DNA, the CDR3 is TGTGCCAGCATGTTCGGCAGGGCCGCTAACTATGGCTACACCTTC.

The gene calls are TRBV11-2 and TRBJ1-1; possible D gene TRBD1, 6 bases. The length of the CDR3 is 17 residues. CDR1 SGHAT and CDR2 FQNNGV come from the germline V gene. Trimming took off 11 bases at V and 5 bases at J, with 30 bases between the two ends. Here the CDR3 DNA reads TGTGCCCGCACCATTAGGGTCTGGCGGGGGGCAAGTACTGAAGCTTTCTTT. It codes for CARTIRVWRGASTEAFF.

This clonotype has ten or more counts. The genes are TRBV10-3 and TRBJ1-1; tentative D call: TRBD1 (5 bases). Per germline, CDR1 ENHRY and CDR2 SYGVKD. V lost 2 bases and J 3 bases, leaving 10 bases between the germline ends. The length of the CDR3 is 14 residues. This CDR3 reads CAISETAGDTEAFF. The CDR3, as DNA: TGTGCCATCAGTGAGACAGCGGGGGACACTGAAGCTTTCTTT.